The present T cell receptor beta chain was sequenced within a study of T cell repertoires in cytomegalovirus infection (dated by TCRdb to about 2019). With respect to the entire study: Recently identified HLA-C-restricted CMV epitopes, whose presentation resists viral immunomodulation, were targeted by peptide stimulations together with well-studied HLA-B-restricted epitopes. Donor HLA type was relevant to the analysis, as public TCR beta signatures indicated carriage of CMV infection together with the matching HLA type. The investigation overall reported the following: In the ex vivo response, HLA-C-restricted CMV-specific TCR beta clonotypes were dominant, and in two of eight donors the single most frequent clonotype came from this HLA-C-restricted group. Cumulative frequency of public TCR beta family members discriminated carriers of CMV infection plus the relevant HLA type in this cohort and an independent approximately 340-donor cohort.

The run used an Illumina HiSeq 1500. TCRdb cleaned the public reads at Q25 with fastp, built clones with MiXCR and kept in-frame beta chains. Each CDR3 protein appears once, grouped with its most common genes and DNA. Recorded for this sample are approximately 730,000 distinct CDR3 sequences; around 30% of them occurred a single time. The top ten constitute around a sixth of the sample. Taken with the paper, the label for treatment or condition translates to: in vitro stimulation with specific CMV peptide epitopes to enrich CMV-specific T cells. A distance of 14 bases separates the germline ends of V and J, which lose 4 bases and 1 base respectively. The germline V gene specifies LGHNA as CDR1 and YSLEER as CDR2. The CDR3 contains 16 residues, cysteine and phenylalanine counted. Here the CDR3 DNA is all that survives: 48 bases in frame from base 1. Of note for this clonotype: This clone's antigen is unknown. Base qualities are not recorded, but no much larger clone differs from it by a single base.

Here the chain combines TRBV4-3 and TRBJ2-1; the D gene could be either TRBD1 or TRBD2, each agreeing at 5 bases. Sequenced material: cultured PBMCs, taken from culture after CMV antigen stimulation. The clonotype originates from a human donor in good health (CMV status not recorded). Some clones in this sample may be carry-over from other donors' samples. The CDR3 region: CASSPHRTGSYNEQFF. The nucleotides are TGCGCCAGCAGCCCCCACAGGACGGGGTCCTACAATGAGCAGTTCTTC.